The T cell receptor beta chain under discussion was sequenced for a study of tumor-infiltrating lymphocytes in localized non-small cell lung cancer. Study information: Each patient gave resected tumor and non-adjacent uninvolved lung tissue.

This clone has more than one count but fewer than ten. Its antigen is unidentified. CDR1 is MGHRA and CDR2 is YSYEKL in the germline V gene. The CDR3 consists of 16 residues. Trimming pared 4 bases from V and 0 bases from J, leaving 13 bases between. Overall study results and limits: Tumor T-cell fraction was not associated with recurrence-free survival. Different pieces of the same tissue were used for each assay. TCRbeta sequencing showed higher T cell infiltration in tumors than uninvolved lung.

Produced via immunoSEQ multiplex PCR; TCRdb's table is partial and in-frame only. In the table there are roughly 24,000 clones, about two thirds of which are singletons. The sequenced material came from lung tumor tissue. V usage is TRBV4-1 and J usage is TRBJ2-1; D is perhaps TRBD2 (6 bases). The TCR was taken from a human donor with non-small cell lung cancer. The CDR3 DNA reads as TGCGCCAGCAGCCGCGAGCGGCGGGGCTCCTACAATGAGCAGTTCTTC. Translating it yields CASSRERRGSYNEQFF.